This T cell receptor (beta chain) was identified in a study of shared clonotypes between healthy human individuals. The repertoire was sequenced with immunoSEQ multiplex PCR; TCRdb's copy has only in-frame clones and lacks some. Counted here are fewer than 3 million clones, 85% to 95% occurring once; the ten biggest clones make up around 0.4%. The sequence was collected from a man between 18 and 35 years old in good health. Some clones in this sample may be carry-over from other donors' samples. Sequenced input: naive CD4+ T cells from PBMCs. Regarding subset: CD45RA+ positively selected.

Written as DNA, the CDR3 is TGTGCCAGCAAGCGCGGAAACACCATATATTTT. This gives the protein CASKRGNTIYF. V and J are TRBV28 and TRBJ1-3; D uncertain. Germline V lookup: CDR1 MDHEN, CDR2 SYDVKM. This CDR3 is built from 11 residues. Trimming took 7 bases from V and 4 from J, leaving 5 bases between them.